This T cell receptor beta chain was profiled in a study of blood T cell repertoires in COVID-19. Study context: Researchers got acute and convalescent COVID-19 samples from the United States, Italy and Spain.

Produced via immunoSEQ multiplex PCR; TCRdb's table is partial and in-frame only. This repertoire shows a few hundred thousand clones, roughly nine tenths found once; its top ten account for less than 5%. CDR1 and CDR2 from the germline V gene are MNHNS and SASEGT. V lost 2 bases, J lost 3 bases, and 8 bases lay in between. CDR3 size: 14 residues. This sequence joins TRBV6-1 and TRBJ1-5, with a weak D call TRBD1 (5 bases). The TCR was taken from a woman in her forties who had recovered from COVID-19. Source material: peripheral blood. As DNA, the CDR3 is TGTGCCAGCAGTGAAATAGGGGTCAATCAGCCCCAGCATTTT. This codes for CASSEIGVNQPQHF.